The rows below give T cell receptor beta chains drawn from one sample of a study of blood T cell repertoires in COVID-19. Libraries were prepared by immunoSEQ multiplex PCR; TCRdb keeps only in-frame clonotypes and omits some of them. The sample has about 110,000 clones; roughly 80% are singletons. The sample taken for sequencing was peripheral blood. The receptors originated from an older woman with acute or convalescent COVID-19. The CDR3 runs from the conserved cysteine through the conserved F or W. The D gene is left open where the match is weak. Part of the rows lack a size; the others show once, few, many or a class for expanded clones.

clone_size: -; v_call: TRBV6-5; d_call: -; cdr3_length: 15; j_call: TRBJ2-3; cdr3_aa: CASSYSGRAGDTQYF; cdr3_nt: TGTGCCAGCAGTTACTCTGGCAGGGCGGGGGATACGCAGTATTTT
clone_size: -; v_call: TRBV19; d_call: TRBD1; cdr3_length: 13; j_call: TRBJ1-1; cdr3_aa: CASRINQGVEAFF; cdr3_nt: TGTGCCAGTAGAATAAACCAGGGGGTCGAAGCTTTCTTT
clone_size: -; v_call: TRBV15; d_call: -; cdr3_length: 14; j_call: TRBJ1-1; cdr3_aa: CATSRDQEGAEAFF; cdr3_nt: TGTGCCACCAGCAGAGATCAAGAGGGAGCTGAAGCTTTCTTT
clone_size: -; v_call: TRBV19; d_call: TRBD1; cdr3_length: 16; j_call: TRBJ1-2; cdr3_aa: CASSIIGTGGGSGYTF; cdr3_nt: TGTGCCAGTAGTATAATTGGGACAGGGGGTGGAAGCGGCTACACCTTC
clone_size: -; v_call: TRBV6-2/TRBV6-3; d_call: -; cdr3_length: 15; j_call: TRBJ2-5; cdr3_aa: CASSYLSRVEETQYF; cdr3_nt: TGTGCCAGCAGTTACCTGAGTCGAGTGGAGGAGACCCAGTACTTC
clone_size: -; v_call: TRBV2; d_call: TRBD2; cdr3_length: 15; j_call: TRBJ2-5; cdr3_aa: CASSERTSDGETQYF; cdr3_nt: TGTGCCAGCAGTGAGAGGACTAGCGACGGAGAGACCCAGTACTTC
clone_size: -; v_call: TRBV4-3; d_call: -; cdr3_length: 15; j_call: TRBJ1-5; cdr3_aa: CASSQDTVGNQPQHF; cdr3_nt: TGCGCCAGCAGCCAAGACACGGTGGGCAATCAGCCCCAGCATTTT
clone_size: once; v_call: TRBV6-5; d_call: -; cdr3_length: 14; j_call: TRBJ2-7; cdr3_aa: CASSTVWGGYEQYF; cdr3_nt: TGTGCCAGCAGTACTGTGTGGGGAGGTTACGAGCAGTACTTC
clone_size: -; v_call: TRBV3-1/TRBV3-2; d_call: TRBD2; cdr3_length: 15; j_call: TRBJ2-1; cdr3_aa: CASSRAGGFYNEQFF; cdr3_nt: TGTGCCAGCAGCCGAGCGGGGGGGTTCTACAATGAGCAGTTCTTC
clone_size: -; v_call: TRBV3-1/TRBV3-2; d_call: -; cdr3_length: 12; j_call: TRBJ1-4; cdr3_aa: CASSQGSGPGVF; cdr3_nt: TGTGCCAGCAGCCAAGGATCAGGTCCCGGGGTTTTT
clone_size: -; v_call: TRBV5-1; d_call: TRBD1; cdr3_length: 17; j_call: TRBJ1-2; cdr3_aa: CASSLAGTGGFSGGYTF; cdr3_nt: TGCGCCAGCAGCTTGGCCGGGACAGGGGGATTTAGCGGCGGCTACACCTTC
clone_size: -; v_call: TRBV7-2; d_call: -; cdr3_length: 15; j_call: TRBJ1-2; cdr3_aa: CASSFREASNYGYTF; cdr3_nt: TGTGCCAGCAGCTTCAGGGAGGCCTCTAACTATGGCTACACCTTC
clone_size: -; v_call: TRBV3-1/TRBV3-2; d_call: TRBD2; cdr3_length: 15; j_call: TRBJ2-7; cdr3_aa: CASSQGRAGIYEQYF; cdr3_nt: TGTGCCAGCAGCCAAGGCCGAGCGGGGATCTACGAGCAGTACTTC
clone_size: few; v_call: TRBV9; d_call: -; cdr3_length: 13; j_call: TRBJ2-7; cdr3_aa: CASSLYGGYEQYF; cdr3_nt: TGTGCCAGCAGCCTCTACGGAGGCTACGAGCAGTACTTC
clone_size: -; v_call: TRBV24-1; d_call: TRBD1; cdr3_length: 15; j_call: TRBJ1-2; cdr3_aa: CATSVPGQSVDGYTF; cdr3_nt: TGTGCCACCAGTGTCCCGGGACAGTCAGTGGATGGCTACACCTTC
clone_size: -; v_call: TRBV5-1; d_call: -; cdr3_length: 12; j_call: TRBJ2-1; cdr3_aa: CASSLAFHEQFF; cdr3_nt: TGCGCCAGCAGCTTGGCTTTCCATGAGCAGTTCTTC
clone_size: few; v_call: TRBV4-2; d_call: -; cdr3_length: 14; j_call: TRBJ1-2; cdr3_aa: CASNRYFGAYGYTF; cdr3_nt: TGTGCCAGCAACCGCTATTTTGGGGCCTATGGCTACACCTTC
clone_size: -; v_call: TRBV6-2/TRBV6-3; d_call: -; cdr3_length: 15; j_call: TRBJ1-5; cdr3_aa: CASSYSPRDNQPQHF; cdr3_nt: TGTGCCAGCAGTTACTCTCCGCGGGACAATCAGCCCCAGCATTTT
clone_size: -; v_call: TRBV18; d_call: TRBD1; cdr3_length: 16; j_call: TRBJ1-2; cdr3_aa: CASSGTFRDSYYGYTF; cdr3_nt: TGTGCCAGCTCCGGTACGTTCAGGGACAGCTACTATGGCTACACCTTC
clone_size: -; v_call: TRBV4-3; d_call: TRBD2; cdr3_length: 16; j_call: TRBJ2-2; cdr3_aa: CASSRWTSGDTGELFF; cdr3_nt: TGCGCCAGCAGCCGATGGACTAGCGGGGACACCGGGGAGCTGTTTTTT
clone_size: -; v_call: TRBV6-1; d_call: -; cdr3_length: 14; j_call: TRBJ1-6; cdr3_aa: CASSEVLRDSPLHF; cdr3_nt: TGTGCCAGCAGTGAAGTTTTAAGAGATTCACCCCTCCACTTT
clone_size: -; v_call: TRBV5-5; d_call: -; cdr3_length: 14; j_call: TRBJ2-1; cdr3_aa: CASSLVGTPTEQFF; cdr3_nt: TGTGCCAGCAGCTTGGTGGGCACTCCGACGGAGCAGTTCTTC
clone_size: -; v_call: TRBV7-2; d_call: TRBD1; cdr3_length: 15; j_call: TRBJ1-1; cdr3_aa: CASSFSGTANTEAFF; cdr3_nt: TGTGCCAGCAGTTTTTCCGGGACAGCGAACACTGAAGCTTTCTTT
clone_size: -; v_call: TRBV28; d_call: TRBD1; cdr3_length: 15; j_call: TRBJ1-2; cdr3_aa: CASSFDRESEGGYTF; cdr3_nt: TGTGCCAGCAGTTTCGACAGGGAAAGTGAGGGCGGCTACACCTTC
clone_size: -; v_call: TRBV6-2/TRBV6-3; d_call: -; cdr3_length: 11; j_call: TRBJ2-3; cdr3_aa: CASSSGDTQYF; cdr3_nt: TGTGCCAGCAGCTCGGGAGATACGCAGTATTTT
clone_size: -; v_call: TRBV19; d_call: -; cdr3_length: 15; j_call: TRBJ1-1; cdr3_aa: CASIQPGHGNTEAFF; cdr3_nt: TGTGCCAGTATTCAGCCGGGACACGGTAACACTGAAGCTTTCTTT
clone_size: -; v_call: TRBV6-5; d_call: -; cdr3_length: 12; j_call: TRBJ1-1; cdr3_aa: CASSFSVTEAFF; cdr3_nt: TGTGCCAGCAGTTTTTCAGTCACTGAAGCTTTCTTT
clone_size: -; v_call: TRBV4-1; d_call: -; cdr3_length: 16; j_call: TRBJ1-4; cdr3_aa: CASSQDQYGGGEKLFF; cdr3_nt: TGCGCCAGCAGCCAAGATCAATATGGTGGCGGTGAAAAACTGTTTTTT
clone_size: -; v_call: TRBV5-4; d_call: TRBD1; cdr3_length: 14; j_call: TRBJ1-5; cdr3_aa: CASSPGTEDQPQHF; cdr3_nt: TGTGCCAGCAGCCCCGGGACAGAAGATCAGCCCCAGCATTTT
clone_size: once; v_call: TRBV28; d_call: -; cdr3_length: 15; j_call: TRBJ1-4; cdr3_aa: CASHWGGRANEKLFF; cdr3_nt: TGTGCCAGCCACTGGGGGGGTAGGGCTAATGAAAAACTGTTTTTT
clone_size: -; v_call: TRBV5-1; d_call: -; cdr3_length: 16; j_call: TRBJ1-4; cdr3_aa: CASSSSGRADNEKLFF; cdr3_nt: TGCGCCAGCAGCTCCTCTGGCAGGGCCGATAATGAAAAACTGTTTTTT
clone_size: -; v_call: TRBV7-2; d_call: TRBD1; cdr3_length: 14; j_call: TRBJ1-2; cdr3_aa: CASSSGQIFYGYTF; cdr3_nt: TGTGCCAGCAGCTCGGGACAGATCTTCTATGGCTACACCTTC
clone_size: -; v_call: TRBV5-8; d_call: TRBD2; cdr3_length: 15; j_call: TRBJ2-5; cdr3_aa: CASPTASGEQETQYF; cdr3_nt: TGTGCCAGCCCGACGGCTAGCGGAGAGCAAGAGACCCAGTACTTC
clone_size: -; v_call: TRBV7-2; d_call: -; cdr3_length: 14; j_call: TRBJ1-6; cdr3_aa: CASSFSGDNSPLHF; cdr3_nt: TGTGCCAGCAGCTTTTCAGGGGACAATTCACCCCTCCACTTT
clone_size: -; v_call: TRBV2; d_call: TRBD1; cdr3_length: 14; j_call: TRBJ1-5; cdr3_aa: CASRGQGQNQPQHF; cdr3_nt: TGTGCCAGCAGGGGACAGGGCCAGAATCAGCCCCAGCATTTT
clone_size: -; v_call: TRBV4-3; d_call: -; cdr3_length: 15; j_call: TRBJ1-2; cdr3_aa: CASSLSPEGGYGYTF; cdr3_nt: TGCGCCAGCAGCCTCAGCCCCGAAGGGGGCTATGGCTACACCTTC
clone_size: -; v_call: TRBV9; d_call: -; cdr3_length: 15; j_call: TRBJ2-7; cdr3_aa: CASSAGGGGTYEQYF; cdr3_nt: TGTGCCAGCAGCGCCGGAGGGGGCGGAACCTACGAGCAGTACTTC
clone_size: -; v_call: TRBV18; d_call: TRBD2; cdr3_length: 16; j_call: TRBJ2-5; cdr3_aa: CASSPVTSGGQETQYF; cdr3_nt: TGTGCCAGCTCACCGGTGACTAGCGGGGGACAAGAGACCCAGTACTTC
clone_size: -; v_call: TRBV4-3; d_call: -; cdr3_length: 16; j_call: TRBJ1-6; cdr3_aa: CASSHERGPGDSPLHF; cdr3_nt: TGCGCCAGCAGCCACGAACGGGGCCCAGGGGATTCACCCCTCCACTTT
clone_size: -; v_call: TRBV2; d_call: TRBD1; cdr3_length: 14; j_call: TRBJ1-6; cdr3_aa: CASGWDSVNSPLHF; cdr3_nt: TGTGCCAGCGGCTGGGACAGTGTCAATTCACCCCTCCACTTT
clone_size: -; v_call: TRBV7-6; d_call: -; cdr3_length: 14; j_call: TRBJ2-5; cdr3_aa: CASTTEPGEETQYF; cdr3_nt: TGTGCCAGCACTACGGAGCCAGGGGAAGAGACCCAGTACTTC
clone_size: -; v_call: TRBV27; d_call: TRBD1; cdr3_length: 13; j_call: TRBJ1-1; cdr3_aa: CASSATGWTEAFF; cdr3_nt: TGTGCCAGCAGTGCGACAGGGTGGACTGAAGCTTTCTTT
clone_size: -; v_call: TRBV4-3; d_call: TRBD1; cdr3_length: 17; j_call: TRBJ2-2; cdr3_aa: CASSQAWTGASPGELFF; cdr3_nt: TGCGCCAGCAGCCAAGCCTGGACAGGAGCCAGTCCCGGGGAGCTGTTTTTT
clone_size: -; v_call: TRBV7-2; d_call: TRBD2; cdr3_length: 17; j_call: TRBJ2-2; cdr3_aa: CASSLMASGGATGELFF; cdr3_nt: TGTGCCAGCAGCTTAATGGCTAGCGGGGGGGCTACCGGGGAGCTGTTTTTT
clone_size: -; v_call: TRBV2; d_call: -; cdr3_length: 15; j_call: TRBJ2-7; cdr3_aa: CASSDKWAGRYEQYF; cdr3_nt: TGTGCCAGCAGTGATAAATGGGCAGGCAGATACGAGCAGTACTTC
clone_size: -; v_call: TRBV4-2; d_call: -; cdr3_length: 15; j_call: TRBJ1-2; cdr3_aa: CASSQGSYANYGYTF; cdr3_nt: TGTGCCAGCAGCCAAGGTAGTTACGCTAACTATGGCTACACCTTC
clone_size: once; v_call: TRBV9; d_call: TRBD2; cdr3_length: 14; j_call: TRBJ2-7; cdr3_aa: CASSATSGGGEQYF; cdr3_nt: TGTGCCAGCAGCGCTACTAGCGGGGGGGGCGAGCAGTACTTC
clone_size: -; v_call: TRBV24-1; d_call: TRBD1; cdr3_length: 19; j_call: TRBJ1-5; cdr3_aa: CATSDSGQATLWGNQPQHF; cdr3_nt: TGTGCCACCAGTGATTCGGGACAGGCCACCCTTTGGGGCAATCAGCCCCAGCATTTT
clone_size: -; v_call: TRBV28; d_call: -; cdr3_length: 13; j_call: TRBJ1-4; cdr3_aa: CASSLSVVRGLFF; cdr3_nt: TGTGCCAGCAGTTTAAGTGTAGTCCGGGGACTGTTTTTT
clone_size: many; v_call: TRBV19; d_call: -; cdr3_length: 15; j_call: TRBJ1-5; cdr3_aa: CASSYVVSSNQPQHF; cdr3_nt: TGTGCCAGTAGCTACGTCGTATCTAGCAATCAGCCCCAGCATTTT
clone_size: -; v_call: TRBV28; d_call: TRBD1; cdr3_length: 13; j_call: TRBJ1-2; cdr3_aa: CASSKNRGPGYTF; cdr3_nt: TGTGCCAGCAGCAAAAATAGGGGGCCTGGCTACACCTTC
clone_size: -; v_call: TRBV9; d_call: TRBD1; cdr3_length: 14; j_call: TRBJ1-1; cdr3_aa: CASSAQNRGAEAFF; cdr3_nt: TGTGCCAGCAGCGCTCAGAACAGGGGCGCTGAAGCTTTCTTT
clone_size: -; v_call: TRBV12-3/TRBV12-4; d_call: -; cdr3_length: 13; j_call: TRBJ1-1; cdr3_aa: CASSVQGNTEAFF; cdr3_nt: TGTGCCAGCAGTGTACAGGGGAACACTGAAGCTTTCTTT
clone_size: -; v_call: TRBV10-3; d_call: -; cdr3_length: 15; j_call: TRBJ2-5; cdr3_aa: CAISDGRGKGETQYF; cdr3_nt: TGTGCCATCAGTGACGGGCGGGGAAAGGGGGAGACCCAGTACTTC
clone_size: -; v_call: TRBV2; d_call: -; cdr3_length: 15; j_call: TRBJ2-5; cdr3_aa: CASSVRPRGEETQYF; cdr3_nt: TGTGCCAGCAGTGTTAGGCCGAGAGGTGAGGAGACCCAGTACTTC
clone_size: -; v_call: TRBV24-1; d_call: -; cdr3_length: 14; j_call: TRBJ2-3; cdr3_aa: CATSEGVGTDTQYF; cdr3_nt: TGTGCCACCAGTGAGGGAGTTGGCACAGATACGCAGTATTTT
clone_size: -; v_call: TRBV5-4; d_call: TRBD2; cdr3_length: 16; j_call: TRBJ2-4; cdr3_aa: CASSLSGGLAKNIQYF; cdr3_nt: TGTGCCAGCAGCCTTAGCGGGGGTTTAGCCAAAAACATTCAGTACTTC